This TCR beta chain was observed in a study of T-cell reconstitution after alpha-beta-depleted transplantation in children. Findings of the study overall: Surviving recipient T cells and thymic progenitors accounted for the high day-60 TCRbeta diversity observed in some patients. The authors attributed T-cell counts and diversity one year after transplant mostly to newly produced T cells. About two months after transplant, alpha-beta T cells reportedly came from several hundred expanded graft clones.

The TCRbeta library incorporated unique molecular identifiers. TCRdb analysed the PCR reads with MiXCR anew, one entry per CDR3 protein. The table records a few hundred thousand distinct CDR3 sequences, roughly a quarter of them present only once. The CDR3 runs 15 residues. V was pared by 2 bases and J by 2 bases, with 11 bases between. Ten or more counts support this clonotype. Its antigen remains unidentified. The TCR originated in a female patient aged 2-15 years who had a stem cell transplant for congenital amegakaryocytic thrombocytopenia, so the T cells may come from the graft donor. The chain recombines TRBV12-3 or TRBV12-4 with TRBJ2-3, with D tentatively TRBD2 (6 bases). Sequenced here: PBMCs, mostly from graft donor cells, sampled 360 days after TCRalphabeta/CD19-depleted stem cell transplant. The CDR3 DNA reads TGTGCCAGCAGTTTATTGGCGGGACCCACAGATACGCAGTATTTT. The encoded protein is CASSLLAGPTDTQYF.